Below are 17 T cell receptor beta chains sequenced from a single sample in a study of shared clonotypes between healthy human individuals. Method: immunoSEQ multiplex PCR; TCRdb's copy keeps in-frame clones and lacks some. There are around 83,000 clones in the sample; about 61% occur only once, and roughly half lies in the top ten. The sequenced sample consisted of memory CD8+ T cells sorted from blood. Stated subset: CD45RO+ cells pooled with CCR7-negative TemRA cells. The receptors were sampled from a young man in good health.

This clone appeared a few times. The V and J genes are TRBV2 and TRBJ2-3; either TRBD1 or TRBD2 may fit D (7 bases each). This CDR3 has 17 residues. CDR1 and CDR2 (germline): SNHLY, FYNNEI. Trimming pared 6 bases from V and 5 bases from J, leaving 24 bases between. The CDR3 sequence: CASSHPLGGTEGDTQYF. The CDR3 coding sequence is TGTGCCAGCAGCCATCCCTTGGGGGGGACAGAGGGAGATACGCAGTATTTT.

There are a few counts of this clone. CDR3 sequence (DNA): TGTGCCAGCAGCCACGGGGTGGGACTCCACACGGATACGCAGTATTTT. Encoded protein: CASSHGVGLHTDTQYF. V usage is TRBV11-2 and J usage is TRBJ2-3; a weak D match, TRBD2 (6 bases). There are 16 residues in the CDR3. Germline V gene data show CDR1 as SGHAT and CDR2 as FQNNGV. The germline V and J ends were trimmed by 5 bases and 6 bases, with 21 bases remaining between them.

This clone was observed a handful of times. The V and J genes are TRBV10-3 and TRBJ1-2; D uncertain. Trimming cost V 0 bases and J 3 bases, with 8 bases left between them. Germline V CDR1 and CDR2: ENHRY, SYGVKD. The CDR3 length is 14 residues. The DNA of the CDR3 is TGTGCCATCAGTGAGTCCCCGGGCGACTATGGCTACACCTTC. Its translation is CAISESPGDYGYTF.

The rearrangement joins TRBV27 to TRBJ2-6, with a possible D match to TRBD1 (6 bases). The V gene's germline CDR1 is MNHEY and CDR2 SMNVEV (reference sequence). The V and J ends lost 4 bases and 0 bases respectively, with 13 bases between them. The CDR3 sequence is 17 residues long. CDR3 region: CASSSTDSLSGANVLTF. For the CDR3, the DNA is TGTGCCAGCAGTTCTACGGACAGTCTCTCTGGGGCCAACGTCCTGACTTTC. Using reference TRBV27 and TRBJ2-6 for the parts outside the CDR3, the full variable domain is EAQVTQNPRYLITVTGKKLTVTCSQNMNHEYMSWYRQDPGLGLRQIYYSMNVEVTDKGDVPEGYKVSRKEKRNFPLILESPSPNQTSLYFCASSSTDSLSGANVLTFGAGSRLTVL.

This clone turned up a few times. The chain uses TRBV6-5 and TRBJ2-7, with 7 nucleotides matching TRBD2. Germline CDR1 is MNHEY and CDR2 is SVGAGI. The CDR3 extends over 16 amino acids. V shed 0 bases and J 1 base; nucleotides not matched to a gene: 6. The CDR3 DNA sequence: TGTGCCAGCAGTTACTCTCGGCGGGAGAGTTCCTACGAGCAGTACTTC. Translation: CASSYSRRESSYEQYF.

The chain employs TRBV6-1 and TRBJ2-7; TRBD1 matches 11 bases. This CDR3 region has 17 residues. The V gene's germline CDR1 is MNHNS and CDR2 SASEGT. V trimming: 1 base; J trimming: 3 bases; junction bases outside the gene matches: 8. The CDR3 here is CASSEGLWTGGVYEQYF. In DNA form, the CDR3 reads TGTGCCAGCAGTGAAGGGCTTTGGACAGGGGGCGTCTACGAGCAGTACTTC.

V usage is TRBV19 and J usage is TRBJ2-2; D possibly matches TRBD1 or TRBD2 (5 bases each). In germline, CDR1 is LNHDA, CDR2 SQIVND (reference sequence). V shed 3 bases and J shed 3 bases, with 11 bases lying between them. CDR3 size: 15 residues. CDR3 in amino acids: CASSILRGYTGELFF. The CDR3 DNA reads as TGTGCCAGTAGTATTCTTCGGGGCTACACCGGGGAGCTGTTTTTT.

This rearrangement joins TRBV30 to TRBJ1-4; 7 bases are a match to TRBD1. J lost 8 bases, V lost 4 bases, and 7 bases had no gene match. Germline V gene lookup returns CDR1 GTSNPN and CDR2 SVGIG (reference sequence). The CDR3 is made up of 13 amino acids. The CDR3 DNA is TGTGCCTGGAAACGACAGGGCAAAGAAAAACTGTTTTTT. This encodes CAWKRQGKEKLFF.

J is TRBJ2-1 and V is TRBV10-3; 7 bases are shared with TRBD1. Germline lookup yields CDR1 ENHRY and CDR2 SYGVKD. Unmatched junction bases numbered 9, after V lost 10 bases and J lost 6 bases. The CDR3 sequence is 13 residues long. The CDR3 DNA reads TGTGCCAGACGGGACAGCTCTTCCAATGAGCAGTTCTTC. It codes for CARRDSSSNEQFF.

The genes are TRBV7-8 and TRBJ2-3; D is uncertain. Germline CDR1 and CDR2: SGHVS and FQNEAQ. V was trimmed by 4 bases and J by 1 base, leaving 18 bases between them. The CDR3 contains 17 residues. The DNA for the CDR3 is TGTGCCAGCAGCTCAAGCCTGACGTGGGGTCGCACAGATACGCAGTATTTT. Its translation: CASSSSLTWGRTDTQYF.

This chain links TRBV7-2 with TRBJ2-1, with TRBD1 as a possible D gene (6 bases). Germline V gene sequence: CDR1 SGHTA, CDR2 FQGNSA. V was shortened by 3 bases and J by 7 bases, with 10 bases between the two germline ends. This CDR3 has 13 amino acids. CDR3 sequence: CASSLRQVNEQFF. CDR3 sequence (DNA): TGTGCCAGCAGCTTGAGACAGGTTAATGAGCAGTTCTTC.

The chain is built from TRBV18 and TRBJ2-5; 14 positions match TRBD2. Germline assignment: CDR1 KGHSH and CDR2 LQKENI. CDR3 length: 18 residues. With V trimmed by 6 bases and J by 4 bases, 13 bases remained unmatched. CDR3 protein: CASSSFATSGRAGETQYF. Written as DNA, the CDR3 is TGTGCCAGCTCGTCTTTTGCGACTAGCGGGAGGGCAGGAGAGACCCAGTACTTC.

This chain connects TRBV28 to TRBJ1-4; D is uncertain. V shed 4 bases and J shed 8 bases, with 5 bases lying between them. This CDR3 has 11 residues. In germline, CDR1 is MDHEN, CDR2 SYDVKM. The DNA of the CDR3 is TGTGCCAGCAGTTCCAGGGAAAAACTGTTTTTT. This translates into CASSSREKLFF.

The V call is TRBV30, the J call TRBJ1-1; D not resolved. Deletions cut 5 bases from V and 1 base from J, with 8 bases between. The CDR3 loop spans 12 amino acids. Germline CDR1 is GTSNPN and CDR2 is SVGIG (reference sequence). The CDR3 sequence: CAWGGPNTEAFF. The CDR3 nucleotides are TGTGCCTGGGGAGGGCCGAACACTGAAGCTTTCTTT. Full variable domain (rest looked up from reference TRBV30 and TRBJ1-1): SQTIHQWPATLVQPVGSPLSLECTVEGTSNPNLYWYRQAAGRGLQLLFYSVGIGQISSEVPQNLSASRPQDRQFILSSKKLLLSDSGFYLCAWGGPNTEAFFGQGTRLTVV.

This clone turned up a few times. V gene TRBV27 combines with J gene TRBJ1-5; unclear D gene. V was clipped by 1 base and J by 3 bases, with 10 bases between them. CDR3 length equals 15 residues. Germline CDR1 MNHEY, CDR2 SMNVEV (reference sequence). This chain's CDR3 is CASSLYSGDNQPQHF. The CDR3 DNA reads as TGTGCCAGCAGTTTATATTCCGGGGACAATCAGCCCCAGCATTTT.

The chain joins TRBV27 to TRBJ1-2; 9 bases agree with TRBD1. The CDR3 runs 20 residues. V lost 8 bases, J lost 0 bases, and 22 bases stayed unmatched. Germline assignment: CDR1 MNHEY and CDR2 SMNVEV (reference sequence). Here the CDR3 DNA reads TGTGCCAGCGGCCCCCAGATAGAACCGGGACAGGGTGTACCTAACTATGGCTACACCTTC. It specifies CASGPQIEPGQGVPNYGYTF.

This clone was recorded a few times. The gene calls are TRBV5-1 and TRBJ1-3; D unclear. CDR1 and CDR2 (germline): SGHRS, YFSETQ. V dropped 0 bases and J dropped 2 bases, with 12 bases sitting between them. There are 16 residues in the CDR3. In DNA, the CDR3 is TGCGCCAGCAGCTTGGTGGAGGGTGTAACTGGAAACACCATATATTTT. Amino acid sequence: CASSLVEGVTGNTIYF.